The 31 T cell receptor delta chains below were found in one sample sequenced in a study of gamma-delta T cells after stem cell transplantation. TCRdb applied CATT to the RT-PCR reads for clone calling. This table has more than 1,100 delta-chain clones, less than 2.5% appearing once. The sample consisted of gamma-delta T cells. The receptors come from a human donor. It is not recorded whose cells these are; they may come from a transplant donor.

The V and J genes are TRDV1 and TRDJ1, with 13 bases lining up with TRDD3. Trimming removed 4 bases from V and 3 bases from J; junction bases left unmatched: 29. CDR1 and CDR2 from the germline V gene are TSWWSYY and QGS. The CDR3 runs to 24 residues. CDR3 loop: CALGVPFLWADYWGIRNGADKLIF. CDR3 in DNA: TGTGCTCTTGGGGTCCCCTTCCTTTGGGCAGATTACTGGGGGATACGCAATGGAGCCGATAAACTCATCTTT.

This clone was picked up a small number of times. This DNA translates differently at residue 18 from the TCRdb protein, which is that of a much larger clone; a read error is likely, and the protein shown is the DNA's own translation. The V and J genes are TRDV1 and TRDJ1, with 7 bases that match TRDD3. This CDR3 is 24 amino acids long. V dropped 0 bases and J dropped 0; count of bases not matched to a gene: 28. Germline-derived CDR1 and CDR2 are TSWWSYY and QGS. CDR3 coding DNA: TGTGCTCTTGGGGAACTCGGGTCCCTACTTCAACTCTGGGGGCTCCCATACCACACCGATAAACTCATCTTT. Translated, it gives CALGELGSLLQLWGLPYHTDKLIF.

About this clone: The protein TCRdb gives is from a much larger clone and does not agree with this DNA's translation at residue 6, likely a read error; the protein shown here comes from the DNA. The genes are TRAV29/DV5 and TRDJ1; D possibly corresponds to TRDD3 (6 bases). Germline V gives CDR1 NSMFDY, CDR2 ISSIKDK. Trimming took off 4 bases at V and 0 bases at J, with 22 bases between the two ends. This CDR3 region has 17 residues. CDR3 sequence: CAALSRGRVKYTDKLIF. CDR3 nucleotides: TGTGCAGCACTCTCCCGGGGGAGAGTAAAGTACACCGATAAACTCATCTTT.

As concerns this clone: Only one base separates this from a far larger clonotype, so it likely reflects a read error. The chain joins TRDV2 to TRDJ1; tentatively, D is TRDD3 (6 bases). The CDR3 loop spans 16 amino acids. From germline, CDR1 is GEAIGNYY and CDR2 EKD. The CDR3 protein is CARDTVWGPYTDKLIF. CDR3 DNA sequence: TGTGCCCGTGACACCGTCTGGGGACCCTACACCGATAAACTCATCTTT.

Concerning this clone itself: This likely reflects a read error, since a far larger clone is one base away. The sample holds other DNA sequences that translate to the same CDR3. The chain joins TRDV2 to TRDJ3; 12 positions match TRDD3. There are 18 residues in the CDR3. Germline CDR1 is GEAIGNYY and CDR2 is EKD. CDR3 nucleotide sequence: TGTGCCTGTGACTCAGTACTGGGGGATACCTGGGACACCAGACAGATGTTTTTC. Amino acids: CACDSVLGDTWDTRQMFF.

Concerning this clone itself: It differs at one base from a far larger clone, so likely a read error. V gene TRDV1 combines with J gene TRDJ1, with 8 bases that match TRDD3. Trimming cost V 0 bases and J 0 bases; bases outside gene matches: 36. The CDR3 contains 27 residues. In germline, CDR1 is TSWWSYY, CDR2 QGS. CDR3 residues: CALGELPSLWVPYWGDRFRQYTDKLIF. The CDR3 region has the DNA TGTGCTCTTGGGGAACTCCCCTCGCTTTGGGTCCCCTACTGGGGGGACAGGTTCCGCCAGTACACCGATAAACTCATCTTT.

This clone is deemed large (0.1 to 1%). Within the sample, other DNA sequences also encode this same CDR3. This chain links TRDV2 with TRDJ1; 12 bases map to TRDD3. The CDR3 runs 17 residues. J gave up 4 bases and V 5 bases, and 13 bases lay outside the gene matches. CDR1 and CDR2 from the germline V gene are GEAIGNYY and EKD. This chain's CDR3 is CACVGLGDTQGGDKLIF. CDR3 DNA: TGTGCCTGTGTGGGACTGGGGGATACTCAAGGAGGCGATAAACTCATCTTT.

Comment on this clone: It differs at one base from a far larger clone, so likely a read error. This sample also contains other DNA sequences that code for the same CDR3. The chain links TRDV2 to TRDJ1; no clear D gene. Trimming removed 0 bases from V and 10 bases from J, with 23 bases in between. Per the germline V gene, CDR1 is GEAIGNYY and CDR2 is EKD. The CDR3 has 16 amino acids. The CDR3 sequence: CACDTAEPSFPRGLIF. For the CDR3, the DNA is TGTGCCTGTGACACCGCGGAGCCCTCGTTCCCTCGTGGACTCATCTTT.

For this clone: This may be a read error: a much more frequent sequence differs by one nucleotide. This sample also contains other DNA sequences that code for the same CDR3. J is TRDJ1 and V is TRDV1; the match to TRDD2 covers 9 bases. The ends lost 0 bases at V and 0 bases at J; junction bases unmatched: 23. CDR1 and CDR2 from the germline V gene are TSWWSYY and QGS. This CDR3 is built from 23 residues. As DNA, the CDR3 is TGTGCTCTTGGGGAACTACCCTTCGCCTTCCTACTCGGGCGTCACCTGTACACCGATAAACTCATCTTT. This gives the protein CALGELPFAFLLGRHLYTDKLIF.

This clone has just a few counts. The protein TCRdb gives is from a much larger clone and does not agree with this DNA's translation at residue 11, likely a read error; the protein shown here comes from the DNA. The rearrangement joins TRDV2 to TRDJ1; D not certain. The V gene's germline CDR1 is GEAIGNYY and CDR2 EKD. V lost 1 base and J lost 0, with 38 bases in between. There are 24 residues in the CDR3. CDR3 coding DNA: TGTGCCTGTGACACGGTCGGGTCTACGGGCGAGGTTATAGGTAATTGGGAGTACACCGATAAACTCATCTTT. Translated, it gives CACDTVGSTGEVIGNWEYTDKLIF.

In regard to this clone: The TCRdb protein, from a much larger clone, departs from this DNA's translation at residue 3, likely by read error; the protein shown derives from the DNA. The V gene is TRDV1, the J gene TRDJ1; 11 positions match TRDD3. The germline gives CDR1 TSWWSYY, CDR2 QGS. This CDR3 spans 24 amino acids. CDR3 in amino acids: CARGERLDSPFMYWGIDDTDKLIF. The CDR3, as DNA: TGTGCTCGTGGGGAAAGGCTAGATTCCCCGTTTATGTACTGGGGGATAGACGACACCGATAAACTCATCTTT.

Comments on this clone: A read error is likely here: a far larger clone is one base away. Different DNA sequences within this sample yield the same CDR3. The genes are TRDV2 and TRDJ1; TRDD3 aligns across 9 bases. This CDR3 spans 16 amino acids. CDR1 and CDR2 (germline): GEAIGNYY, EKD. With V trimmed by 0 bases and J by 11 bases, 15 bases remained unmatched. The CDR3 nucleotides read TGTGCCTGTGACACCGGGGGATACCGGCCGAAAGCGAAGCTCATCTTT. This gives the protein CACDTGGYRPKAKLIF.

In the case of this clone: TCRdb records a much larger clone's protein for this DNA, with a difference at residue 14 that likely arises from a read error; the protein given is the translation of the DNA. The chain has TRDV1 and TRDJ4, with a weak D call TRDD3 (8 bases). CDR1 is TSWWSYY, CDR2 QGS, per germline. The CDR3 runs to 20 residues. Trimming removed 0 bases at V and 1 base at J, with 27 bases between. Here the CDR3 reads CALGELGEFLRWGTLRPLIF. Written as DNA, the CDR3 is TGTGCTCTTGGGGAACTAGGAGAATTCCTACGCTGGGGGACCCTCAGACCCCTGATCTTT.

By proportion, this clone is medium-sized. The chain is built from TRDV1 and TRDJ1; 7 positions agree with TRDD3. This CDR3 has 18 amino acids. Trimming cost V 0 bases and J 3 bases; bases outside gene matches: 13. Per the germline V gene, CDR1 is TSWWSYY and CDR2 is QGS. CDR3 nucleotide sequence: TGTGCTCTTGGGGAACTAGGGACGGACTGGGGAACTTCCGATAAACTCATCTTT. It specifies CALGELGTDWGTSDKLIF.

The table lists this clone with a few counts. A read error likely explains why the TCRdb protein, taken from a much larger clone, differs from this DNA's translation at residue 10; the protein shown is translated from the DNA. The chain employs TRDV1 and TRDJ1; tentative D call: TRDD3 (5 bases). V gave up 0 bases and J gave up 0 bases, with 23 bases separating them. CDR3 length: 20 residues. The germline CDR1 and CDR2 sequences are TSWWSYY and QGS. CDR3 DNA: TGTGCTCTTGGGGAACTGGTCCTGGCCTGCAGGGCTGGGTACACCGATAAACTCATCTTT. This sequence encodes CALGELVLACRAGYTDKLIF.

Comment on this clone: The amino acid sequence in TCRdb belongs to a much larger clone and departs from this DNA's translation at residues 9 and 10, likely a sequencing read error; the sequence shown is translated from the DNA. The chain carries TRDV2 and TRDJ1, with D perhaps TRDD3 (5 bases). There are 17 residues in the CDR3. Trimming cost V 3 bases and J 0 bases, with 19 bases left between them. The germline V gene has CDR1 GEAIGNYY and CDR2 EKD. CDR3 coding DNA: TGTGCCTGTGACCCCGCCGAGGGGGTCCCGTACACCGATAAACTCATCTTT. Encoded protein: CACDPAEGVPYTDKLIF.

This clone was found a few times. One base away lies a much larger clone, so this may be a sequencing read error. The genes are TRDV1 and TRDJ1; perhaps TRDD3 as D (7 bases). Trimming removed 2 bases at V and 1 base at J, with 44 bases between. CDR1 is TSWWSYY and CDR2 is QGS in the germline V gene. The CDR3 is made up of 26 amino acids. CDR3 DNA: TGTGCTCTTGGGGAATGGGGGGGCCTTCCCCTCATCTGGGGGGAGTGGCCCAGGACTACCACCGATAAACTCATCTTT. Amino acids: CALGEWGGLPLIWGEWPRTTTDKLIF.

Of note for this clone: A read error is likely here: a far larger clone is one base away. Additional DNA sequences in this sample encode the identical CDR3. In DNA form, the CDR3 reads TGTGCCTGTGACACCGTGGGGGGACTCACCGATAAACTCATCTTT. It specifies CACDTVGGLTDKLIF. The chain joins TRDV2 to TRDJ1, with a weak D call TRDD3 (6 bases). Germline assignment: CDR1 GEAIGNYY and CDR2 EKD. V was pared by 0 bases and J by 1 base, with 11 bases between. The CDR3 spans 15 residues.

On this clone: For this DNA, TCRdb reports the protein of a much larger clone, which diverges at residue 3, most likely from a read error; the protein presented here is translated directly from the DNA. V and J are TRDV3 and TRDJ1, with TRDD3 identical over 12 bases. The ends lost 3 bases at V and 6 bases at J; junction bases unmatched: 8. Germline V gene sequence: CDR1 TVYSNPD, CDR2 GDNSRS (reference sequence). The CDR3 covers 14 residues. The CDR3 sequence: CALNWGIQGNKLIF. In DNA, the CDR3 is TGTGCCTTAAACTGGGGGATACAGGGAAATAAACTCATCTTT.

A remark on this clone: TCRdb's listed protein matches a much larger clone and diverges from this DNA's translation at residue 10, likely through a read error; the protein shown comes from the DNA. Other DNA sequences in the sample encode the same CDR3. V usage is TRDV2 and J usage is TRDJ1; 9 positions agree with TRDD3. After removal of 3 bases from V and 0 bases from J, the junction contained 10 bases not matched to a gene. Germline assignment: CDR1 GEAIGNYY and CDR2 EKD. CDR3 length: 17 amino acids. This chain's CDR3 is CACDPAEGDTYTDKLIF. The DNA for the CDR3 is TGTGCCTGTGACCCCGCCGAGGGGGATACTTACACCGATAAACTCATCTTT.

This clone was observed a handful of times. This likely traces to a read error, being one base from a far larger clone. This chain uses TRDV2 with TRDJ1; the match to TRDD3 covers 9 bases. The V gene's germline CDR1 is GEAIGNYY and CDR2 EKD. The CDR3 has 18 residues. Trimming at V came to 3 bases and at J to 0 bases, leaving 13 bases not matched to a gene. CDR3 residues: CACDALMGIRGDTDKLIF. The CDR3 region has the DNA TGTGCCTGTGACGCCCTGATGGGGATACGCGGGGACACCGATAAACTCATCTTT.

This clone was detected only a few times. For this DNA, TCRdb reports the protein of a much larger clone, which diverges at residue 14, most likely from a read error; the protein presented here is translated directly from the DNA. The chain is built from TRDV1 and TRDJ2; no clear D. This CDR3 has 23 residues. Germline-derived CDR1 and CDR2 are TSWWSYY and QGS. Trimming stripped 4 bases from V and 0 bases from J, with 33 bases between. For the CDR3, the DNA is TGTGCTCTTGGGGTAATACTATTCTTCGATTCAGCACTGAGGGTTCCTTTGACAGCACAACTCTTCTTT. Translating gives CALGVILFFDSALRVPLTAQLFF.

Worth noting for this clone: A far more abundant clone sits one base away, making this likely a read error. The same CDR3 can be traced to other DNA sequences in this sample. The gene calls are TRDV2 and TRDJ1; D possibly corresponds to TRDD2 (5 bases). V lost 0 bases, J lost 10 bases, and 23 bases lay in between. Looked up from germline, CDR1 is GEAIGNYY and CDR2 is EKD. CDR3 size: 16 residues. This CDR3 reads CACDTAEPSFPRGLIF. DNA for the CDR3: TGTGCCTGTGACACCGCGGAACCTTCGTTCCCTCGTGGACTCATCTTT.

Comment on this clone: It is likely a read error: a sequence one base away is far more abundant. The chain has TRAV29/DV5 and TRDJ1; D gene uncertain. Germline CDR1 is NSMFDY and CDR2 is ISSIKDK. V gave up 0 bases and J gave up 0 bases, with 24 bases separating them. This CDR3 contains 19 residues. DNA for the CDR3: TGTGCAGCAAGCGCGATATTTTACGCGCCGGGGTGGTACACCGATAAACTCATCTTT. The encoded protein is CAASAIFYAPGWYTDKLIF. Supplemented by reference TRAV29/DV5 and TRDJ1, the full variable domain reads DQQVKQNSPSLSVQEGRISILNCDYTNSMFDYFLWYKKYPAEGPTFLISISSIKDKNEDGRFTVFLNKSAKHLSLHIVPSQPGDSAVYFCAASAIFYAPGWYTDKLIFGKGTRVTVEP.

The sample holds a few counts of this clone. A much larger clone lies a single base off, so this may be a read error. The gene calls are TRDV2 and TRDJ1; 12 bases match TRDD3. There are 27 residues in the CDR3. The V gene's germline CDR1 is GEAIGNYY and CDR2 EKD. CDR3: CARDTGTTLPFPYWGILQPPYTDKLIF. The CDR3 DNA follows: TGTGCCCGTGACACCGGAACCACCCTACCGTTCCCCTACTGGGGGATACTCCAACCCCCGTACACCGATAAACTCATCTTT.

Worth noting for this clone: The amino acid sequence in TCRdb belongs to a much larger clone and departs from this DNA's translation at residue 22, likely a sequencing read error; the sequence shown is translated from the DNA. CDR3 in DNA: TGTGCCTTGCCGCTTCCTTCCTACGTGCCCTGGGGGATACGCCCGGGGCTCGGGTACACCGATAGACTCATCTTT. Its protein is CALPLPSYVPWGIRPGLGYTDRLIF. The chain employs TRDV3 and TRDJ1; 12 nucleotides align to TRDD3. This CDR3 has 25 amino acids. Germline CDR1 is TVYSNPD and CDR2 is GDNSRS (reference sequence).

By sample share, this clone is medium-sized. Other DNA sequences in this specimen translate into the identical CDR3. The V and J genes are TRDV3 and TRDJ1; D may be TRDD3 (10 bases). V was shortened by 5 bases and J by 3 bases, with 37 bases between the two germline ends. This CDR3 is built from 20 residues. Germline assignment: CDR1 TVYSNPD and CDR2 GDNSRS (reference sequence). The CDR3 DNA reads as TGTGCCGCCCCTTCCTACGGGTTGACTGGGGGATCGTATGAGGCCGATAAACTCATCTTT. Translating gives CAAPSYGLTGGSYEADKLIF.

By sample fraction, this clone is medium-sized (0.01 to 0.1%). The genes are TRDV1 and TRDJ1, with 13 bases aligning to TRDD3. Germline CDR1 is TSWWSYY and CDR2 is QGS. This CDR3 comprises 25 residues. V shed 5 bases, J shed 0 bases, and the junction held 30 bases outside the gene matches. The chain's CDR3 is CALGLKPVPSYSYWGIRGYTDKLIF. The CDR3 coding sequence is TGTGCTCTTGGGCTAAAGCCTGTCCCTTCCTACTCTTACTGGGGGATACGCGGATACACCGATAAACTCATCTTT.

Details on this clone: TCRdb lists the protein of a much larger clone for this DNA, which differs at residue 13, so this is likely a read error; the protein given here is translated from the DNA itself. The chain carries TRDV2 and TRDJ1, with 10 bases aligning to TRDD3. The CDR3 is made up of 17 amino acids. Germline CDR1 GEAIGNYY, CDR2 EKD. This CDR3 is CACDTVMGDTYTNKLIF. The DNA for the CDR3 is TGTGCCTGTGACACGGTGATGGGGGATACTTACACCAATAAACTCATCTTT.

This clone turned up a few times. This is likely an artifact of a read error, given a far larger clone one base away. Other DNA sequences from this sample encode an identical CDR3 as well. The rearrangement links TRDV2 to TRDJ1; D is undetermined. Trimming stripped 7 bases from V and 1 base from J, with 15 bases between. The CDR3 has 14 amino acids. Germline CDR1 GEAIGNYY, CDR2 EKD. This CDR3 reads CACDPLSGTDKLIF. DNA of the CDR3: TGTGCCTGCGACCCGTTATCGGGCACCGATAAACTCATCTTT.

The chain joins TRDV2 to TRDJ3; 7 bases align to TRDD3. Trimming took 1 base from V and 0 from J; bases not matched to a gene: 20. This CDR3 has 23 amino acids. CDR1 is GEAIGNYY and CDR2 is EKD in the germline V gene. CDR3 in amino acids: CACDTVRYAGGVTSSWDTRQMFF. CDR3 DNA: TGTGCCTGTGACACGGTAAGGTACGCTGGGGGCGTTACCAGCTCCTGGGACACCCGACAGATGTTTTTC.